This record looks at one TCR beta chain sequence and its context. The antigen this receptor binds is unknown. No much larger clonotype is one base removed from it; base qualities were not supplied. The junction carries 11 bases between V and J, which are trimmed by 3 bases and 5 bases respectively. Measured from the cysteine to the phenylalanine, the CDR3 is 15 residues long. CDR3 DNA only is kept here, 45 bases in frame from base 1. CDR1 and CDR2 were assigned from the germline V gene (reference sequence) as LGHDT and YNNKEL. The sample's time point label, in plain terms: baseline before first vaccination. Vaccinee samples were obtained from the UK trials COV001 and COV002, which included a single-blind randomized controlled phase 2/3 trial of AZD1222 (ChAdOx1 nCoV-19) in healthy adults. For TCRbeta chain sequencing, PBMC samples were collected from trial participants at day 0 and at day 28 after the second dose.

The sample is drawn from a study of T cell responses to AZD1222 COVID-19 vaccine (dated by TCRdb to the early 2020s). Regarding the research as a whole: Because spike-specific TCR depth and breadth did not differ between the two schedules, AZD1222 recipients who got a second dose at roughly 4 weeks were pooled with those who got a second dose at roughly 12 weeks. Trial participants were enrolled by age into subgroups of 18-55, 56-69 and 70-plus years, and around 140, 26 and 57 TCR-sequenced participants, respectively, were included in these subgroups. TCR sequencing covered fewer than 250 trial participants: 200 to 210 given two doses of AZD1222 and 26 given two doses of MenACWY control vaccine.

Study-wide conclusions, independent of this receptor: The whole spike protein was spanned by vaccine-associated CD4 TCRs, and dominant responses were seen in regions 160-218 and 743-854. Epitopes outside the regions mutated in the B.1.351 and B.1.1.7 variants were reportedly recognized by nearly half of the unique spike-specific TCRs. Spike-specific TCR breadth and depth rose significantly after two AZD1222 doses compared with day 0 and with MenACWY recipients. Participants were mostly white British, with more females than males. The authors suggested clonal diversity may have been underestimated. Conclusions about previously exposed vaccinees were limited because only a handful of AZD1222 recipients were SARS-CoV-2 seropositive at baseline. Because no day 14 peak-response samples were available, repertoires were characterized only after the peak T cell response. In the small 56-69-year group, the increase in depth fell short of significance, most likely because of low power.

The CDR3 regions of human TCRbeta chains were analyzed by immunosequencing. The original methods were these. TCRs in the repertoires were matched against a reference library of SARS-CoV-2-specific TCRs that had been generated with the MIRA antigen-specificity platform. Breadth was defined as the fraction of unique TCRs that were SARS-CoV-2-associated. Depth was defined as the fraction of total T cells that were SARS-CoV-2-associated. Each spike-specific TCR was assigned to its reactive spike region and to a CD4 or CD8 class using the MIRA data. Log10-transformed breadth and depth values were compared by one-way ANOVA with Sidak's multiple comparisons tests. Held by TCRdb, this immuneACCESS table contains in-frame sequences only and omits some clones. Under half of the omission traces to an unresolved V gene where checked; the cause of the rest is unknown. The V and J calls and clone size come from that table; D and trimming were worked out from the DNA. The sample table records roughly 50,000 clones; around 92% of these occur just once. About 2% of the sample rests with the top ten.

The V and J segments used are TRBV3-1 (or the pseudogene TRBV3-2) and TRBJ1-6; TRBD1 is a weak D gene call, 6 bases matching. This sequence originates from an adult in good health. The sample was peripheral blood, taken on day 0 of AZD1222 vaccination. Here is the DNA: TGTGCCAGCAGCCAGGGAAGGGGGAATAATTCACCCCTCCACTTT. Its coded protein is CASSQGRGNNSPLHF.